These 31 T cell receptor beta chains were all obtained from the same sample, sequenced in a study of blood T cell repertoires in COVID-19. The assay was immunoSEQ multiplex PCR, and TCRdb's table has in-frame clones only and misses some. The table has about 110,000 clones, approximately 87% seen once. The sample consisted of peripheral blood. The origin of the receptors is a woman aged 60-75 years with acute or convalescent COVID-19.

The CDR3 loop reads CASLGLAGTGELFF. The CDR3, as DNA: TGTGCCAGCCTCGGACTAGCGGGAACCGGGGAGCTGTTTTTT. The rearrangement uses TRBV6-5 and TRBJ2-2; 12 bases match TRBD2. The trim removed 8 bases at V and 5 bases at J, leaving 3 bases unmatched. CDR1 is MNHEY and CDR2 is SVGAGI in the germline V gene. This CDR3 region has 14 residues.

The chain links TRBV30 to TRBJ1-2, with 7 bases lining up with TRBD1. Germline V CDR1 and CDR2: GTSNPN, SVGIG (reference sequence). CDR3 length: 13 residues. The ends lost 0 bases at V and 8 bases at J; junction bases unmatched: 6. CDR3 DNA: TGTGCCTGGAGTGTTCTGGACAGGCAAGGCTACACCTTC. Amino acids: CAWSVLDRQGYTF.

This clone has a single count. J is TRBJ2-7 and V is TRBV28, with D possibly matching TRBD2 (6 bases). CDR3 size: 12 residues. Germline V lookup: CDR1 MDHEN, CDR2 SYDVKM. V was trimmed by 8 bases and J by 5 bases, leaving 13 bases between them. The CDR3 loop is CASSGGLDEQYF. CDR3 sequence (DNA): TGTGCCAGCTCCGGGGGTCTCGACGAGCAGTACTTC. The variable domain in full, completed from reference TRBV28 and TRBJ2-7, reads DVKVTQSSRYLVKRTGEKVFLECVQDMDHENMFWYRQDPGLGLRLIYFSYDVKMKEKGDIPEGYSVSREKKERFSLILESASTNQTSMYLCASSGGLDEQYFGPGTRLTVT.

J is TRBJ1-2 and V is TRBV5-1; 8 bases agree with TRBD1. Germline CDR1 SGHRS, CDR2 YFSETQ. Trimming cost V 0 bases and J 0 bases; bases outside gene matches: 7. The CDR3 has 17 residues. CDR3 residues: CASSLGPGGPPNYGYTF. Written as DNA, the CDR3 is TGCGCCAGCAGCTTGGGGCCAGGGGGCCCACCTAACTATGGCTACACCTTC.

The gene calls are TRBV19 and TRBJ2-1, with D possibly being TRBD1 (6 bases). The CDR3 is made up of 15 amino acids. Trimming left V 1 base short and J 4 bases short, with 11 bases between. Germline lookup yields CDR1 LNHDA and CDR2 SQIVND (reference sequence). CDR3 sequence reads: CASSIAWGQYNEQFF. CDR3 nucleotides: TGTGCCAGTAGTATAGCCTGGGGGCAATACAATGAGCAGTTCTTC.

CDR3 DNA: TGCGCCAGCAGCTTAGAGGAGACCCAGTACTTC. Amino acids: CASSLEETQYF. This chain joins TRBV5-1 and TRBJ2-5; D is unresolved. V dropped 2 bases and J dropped 5 bases, with 4 bases sitting between them. This CDR3 has 11 amino acids. Looked up from germline, CDR1 is SGHRS and CDR2 is YFSETQ.

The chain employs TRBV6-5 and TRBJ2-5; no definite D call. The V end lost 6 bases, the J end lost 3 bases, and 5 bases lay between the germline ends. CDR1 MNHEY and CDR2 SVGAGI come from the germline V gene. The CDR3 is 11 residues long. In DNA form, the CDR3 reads TGTGCCAGCAGCCGAGAAGAGACCCAGTACTTC. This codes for CASSREETQYF.

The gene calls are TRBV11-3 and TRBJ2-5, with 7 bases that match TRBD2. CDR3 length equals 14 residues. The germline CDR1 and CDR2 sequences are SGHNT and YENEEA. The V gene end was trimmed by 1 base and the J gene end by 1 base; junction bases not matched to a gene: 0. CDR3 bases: TGTGCCAGCAGCTTAGCGGGGGGCCAAGAGACCCAGTACTTC. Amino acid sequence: CASSLAGGQETQYF.

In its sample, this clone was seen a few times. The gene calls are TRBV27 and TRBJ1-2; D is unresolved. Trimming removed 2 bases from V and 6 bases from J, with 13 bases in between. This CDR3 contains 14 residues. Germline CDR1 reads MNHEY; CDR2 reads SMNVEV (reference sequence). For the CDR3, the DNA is TGTGCCAGCAGTTTAATGGCGGCTACAAATGGCTACACCTTC. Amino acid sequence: CASSLMAATNGYTF.

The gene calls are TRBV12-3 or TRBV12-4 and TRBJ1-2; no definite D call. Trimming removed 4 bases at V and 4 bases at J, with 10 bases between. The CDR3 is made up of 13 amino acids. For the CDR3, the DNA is TGTGCCAGCAGTTATCAGGTGGGCTATGGCTACACCTTC. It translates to CASSYQVGYGYTF.

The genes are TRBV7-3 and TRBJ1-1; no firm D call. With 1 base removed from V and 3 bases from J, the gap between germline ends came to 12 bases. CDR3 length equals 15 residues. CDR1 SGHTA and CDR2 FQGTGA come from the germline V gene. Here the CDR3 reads CASSLMAGGYTEAFF. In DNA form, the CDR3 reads TGTGCCAGCAGCTTAATGGCGGGAGGGTACACTGAAGCTTTCTTT. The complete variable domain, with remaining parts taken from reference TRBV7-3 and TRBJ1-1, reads GAGVSQTPSNKVTEKGKYVELRCDPISGHTALYWYRQSLGQGPEFLIYFQGTGAADDSGLPNDRFFAVRPEGSVSTLKIQRTERGDSAVYLCASSLMAGGYTEAFFGQGTRLTVV.

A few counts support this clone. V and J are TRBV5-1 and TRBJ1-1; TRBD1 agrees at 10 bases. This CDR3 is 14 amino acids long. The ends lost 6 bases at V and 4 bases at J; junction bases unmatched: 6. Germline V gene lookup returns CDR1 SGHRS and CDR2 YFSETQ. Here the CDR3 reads CASNWGTGVTEAFF. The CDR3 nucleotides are TGCGCCAGCAATTGGGGGACAGGGGTCACTGAAGCTTTCTTT.

CDR3 sequence: CASSLDRGEAFF. CDR3 DNA sequence: TGTGCCAGCAGCTTAGATCGGGGAGAAGCTTTCTTT. The rearrangement links TRBV11-2 to TRBJ1-1; D unclear. Germline CDR1 is SGHAT and CDR2 is FQNNGV. Trimming left V 0 bases short and J 8 bases short, with 7 bases between. CDR3 length: 12 amino acids.

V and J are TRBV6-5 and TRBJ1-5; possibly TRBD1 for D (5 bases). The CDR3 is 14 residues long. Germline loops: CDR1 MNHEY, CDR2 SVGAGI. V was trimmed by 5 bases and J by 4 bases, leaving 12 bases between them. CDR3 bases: TGTGCCAGCAGTCAGACAACAGGAAATCAGCCCCAGCATTTT. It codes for CASSQTTGNQPQHF.

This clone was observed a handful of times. CDR3 sequence reads: CASSDSSTGANYNEQFF. For the CDR3, the DNA is TGCGCCAGCAGTGACTCTTCAACAGGGGCTAACTACAATGAGCAGTTCTTC. The chain is built from TRBV10-1 and TRBJ2-1, with 7 bases identical to TRBD1. Germline trimming cut 3 bases from V and 3 bases from J; bases unmatched to any gene: 11. The CDR3 is made up of 17 amino acids. Germline V gene lookup returns CDR1 WNHNN and CDR2 SYGVQD (reference sequence).

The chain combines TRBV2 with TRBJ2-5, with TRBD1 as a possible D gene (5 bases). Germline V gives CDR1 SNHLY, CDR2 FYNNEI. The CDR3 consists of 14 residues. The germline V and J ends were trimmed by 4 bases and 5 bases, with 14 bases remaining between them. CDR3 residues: CASSVGREGETQYF. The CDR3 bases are TGTGCCAGCAGTGTGGGCAGGGAAGGGGAGACCCAGTACTTC.

The CDR3 here is CASSYSRGGTGYTF. The CDR3 DNA reads as TGTGCCAGCAGTTACTCGAGGGGGGGAACTGGCTACACCTTC. V and J are TRBV6-5 and TRBJ1-2; TRBD1 is a possible D gene (6 bases). CDR3 size: 14 residues. Trimming pared 0 bases from V and 7 bases from J, leaving 12 bases between. Germline CDR1 and CDR2: MNHEY and SVGAGI.

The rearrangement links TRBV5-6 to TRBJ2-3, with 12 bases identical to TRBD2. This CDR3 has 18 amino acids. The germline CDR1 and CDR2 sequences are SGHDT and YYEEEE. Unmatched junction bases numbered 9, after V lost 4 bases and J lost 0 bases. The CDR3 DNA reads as TGTGCCAGCAGCGGAACGGGACTAGCGGGTACTAGCACAGATACGCAGTATTTT. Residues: CASSGTGLAGTSTDTQYF.

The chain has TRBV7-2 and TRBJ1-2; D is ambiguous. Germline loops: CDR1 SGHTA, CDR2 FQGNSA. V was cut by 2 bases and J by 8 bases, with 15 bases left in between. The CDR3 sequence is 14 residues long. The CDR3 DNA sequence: TGTGCCAGCAGCTTAAGGTCGGCGGGAGAGGGCTACACCTTC. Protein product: CASSLRSAGEGYTF.

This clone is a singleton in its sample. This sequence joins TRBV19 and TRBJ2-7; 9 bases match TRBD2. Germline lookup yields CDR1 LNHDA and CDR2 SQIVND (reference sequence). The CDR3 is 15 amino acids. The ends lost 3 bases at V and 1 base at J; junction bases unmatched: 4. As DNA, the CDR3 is TGTGCCAGTAGTATTTTTAGCGGGGGTTCCTACGAGCAGTACTTC. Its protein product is CASSIFSGGSYEQYF.

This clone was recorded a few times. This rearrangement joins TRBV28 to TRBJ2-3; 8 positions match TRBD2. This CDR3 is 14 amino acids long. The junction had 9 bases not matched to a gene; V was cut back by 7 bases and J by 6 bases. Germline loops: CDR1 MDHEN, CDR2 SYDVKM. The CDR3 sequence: CASILRGGGDTQYF. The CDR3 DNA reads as TGTGCCAGCATCCTTAGGGGCGGGGGGGATACGCAGTATTTT.

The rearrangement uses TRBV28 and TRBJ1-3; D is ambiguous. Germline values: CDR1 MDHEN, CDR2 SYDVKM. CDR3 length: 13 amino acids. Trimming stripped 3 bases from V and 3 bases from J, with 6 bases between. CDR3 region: CASSFRGGNTIYF. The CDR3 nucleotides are TGTGCCAGCAGTTTCCGGGGTGGAAACACCATATATTTT.

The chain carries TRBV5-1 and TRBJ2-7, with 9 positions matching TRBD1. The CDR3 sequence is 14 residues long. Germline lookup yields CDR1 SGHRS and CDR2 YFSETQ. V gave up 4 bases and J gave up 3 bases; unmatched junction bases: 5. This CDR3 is CASSPGQGGYEQYF. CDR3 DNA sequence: TGCGCCAGCAGCCCGGGACAGGGAGGCTACGAGCAGTACTTC.

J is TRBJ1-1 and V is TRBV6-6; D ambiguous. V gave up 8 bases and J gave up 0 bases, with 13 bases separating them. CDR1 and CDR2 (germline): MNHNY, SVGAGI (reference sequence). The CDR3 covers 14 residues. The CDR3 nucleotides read TGTGCCAGCCAGCAACAGCAGATGAACACTGAAGCTTTCTTT. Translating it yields CASQQQQMNTEAFF.

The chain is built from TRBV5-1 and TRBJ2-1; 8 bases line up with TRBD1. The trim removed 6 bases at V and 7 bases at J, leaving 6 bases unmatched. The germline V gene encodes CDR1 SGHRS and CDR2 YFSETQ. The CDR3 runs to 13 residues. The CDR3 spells CASNQGAGNEQFF. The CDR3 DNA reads TGCGCCAGCAACCAGGGGGCCGGGAATGAGCAGTTCTTC.

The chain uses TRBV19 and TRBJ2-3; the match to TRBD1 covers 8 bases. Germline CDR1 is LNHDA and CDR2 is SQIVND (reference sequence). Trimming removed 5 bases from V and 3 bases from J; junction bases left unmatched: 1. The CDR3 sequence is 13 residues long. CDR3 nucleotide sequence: TGTGCCAGTAGTGGGACAGGTACAGATACGCAGTATTTT. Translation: CASSGTGTDTQYF.

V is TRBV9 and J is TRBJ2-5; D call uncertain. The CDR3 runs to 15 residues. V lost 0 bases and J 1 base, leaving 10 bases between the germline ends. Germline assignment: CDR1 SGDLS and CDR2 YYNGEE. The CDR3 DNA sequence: TGTGCCAGCAGCGTAGGGGCCGAGACCCAAGAGACCCAGTACTTC. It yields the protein CASSVGAETQETQYF.

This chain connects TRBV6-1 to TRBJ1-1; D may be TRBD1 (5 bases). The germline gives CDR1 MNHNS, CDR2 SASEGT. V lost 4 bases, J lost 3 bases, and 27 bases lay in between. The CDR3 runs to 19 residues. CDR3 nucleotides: TGTGCCAGCAGTGCCCAATTTTCGGGGGTTCCACGTTTAGACACTGAAGCTTTCTTT. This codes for CASSAQFSGVPRLDTEAFF.

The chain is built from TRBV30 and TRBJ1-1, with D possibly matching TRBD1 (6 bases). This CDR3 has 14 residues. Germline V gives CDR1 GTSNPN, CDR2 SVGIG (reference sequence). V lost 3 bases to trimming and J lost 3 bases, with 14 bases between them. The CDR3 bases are TGTGCCTGGAGCGTGGACAGTCGAGACACTGAAGCTTTCTTT. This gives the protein CAWSVDSRDTEAFF.

DNA of the CDR3: TGTGCCAGCAGCTCGTACAGGGCCCAAGAGACCCAGTACTTC. Its translation: CASSSYRAQETQYF. The chain carries TRBV5-4 and TRBJ2-5, with D perhaps matching TRBD1 (6 bases). CDR1 is SGHNT, CDR2 YYREEE, per germline (reference sequence). Trimming removed 3 bases from V and 1 base from J, with 10 bases in between. This CDR3 is built from 14 residues.

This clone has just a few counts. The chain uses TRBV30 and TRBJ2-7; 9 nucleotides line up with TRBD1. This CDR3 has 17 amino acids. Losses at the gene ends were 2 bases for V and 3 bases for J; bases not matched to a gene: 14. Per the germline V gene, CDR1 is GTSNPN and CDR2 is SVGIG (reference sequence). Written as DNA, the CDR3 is TGTGCCTGGAGTTCCACACCCTCACAGGGGGCTAGCTACGAGCAGTACTTC. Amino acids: CAWSSTPSQGASYEQYF.